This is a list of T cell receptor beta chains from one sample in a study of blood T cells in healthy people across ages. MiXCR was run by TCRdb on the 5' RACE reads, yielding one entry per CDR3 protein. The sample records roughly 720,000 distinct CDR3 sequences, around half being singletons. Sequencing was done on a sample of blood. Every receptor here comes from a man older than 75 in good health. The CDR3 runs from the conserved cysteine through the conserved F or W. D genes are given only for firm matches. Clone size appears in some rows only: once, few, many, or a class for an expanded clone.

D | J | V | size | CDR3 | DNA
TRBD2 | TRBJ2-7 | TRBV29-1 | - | CSASFGAGGLGEQYF | TGCAGCGCATCGTTCGGGGCGGGAGGCCTCGGTGAGCAGTACTTC
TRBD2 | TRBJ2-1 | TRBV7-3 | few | CASSSISGRVREQFF | TGTGCCAGCAGCTCCATTAGCGGGAGGGTTCGGGAGCAGTTCTTC
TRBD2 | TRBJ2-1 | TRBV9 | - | CASSSHPLAGVDEQFF | TGTGCCAGCAGCTCCCACCCTCTAGCGGGAGTCGATGAGCAGTTCTTC
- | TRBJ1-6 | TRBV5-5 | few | CASLSAVGNSPLHF | TGTGCCAGCTTATCGGCAGTGGGGAATTCACCCCTCCACTTT
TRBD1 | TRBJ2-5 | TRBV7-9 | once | CASSYYGTGVEQYF | TGTGCCAGCAGCTATTATGGGACAGGGGTAGAGCAGTACTTC
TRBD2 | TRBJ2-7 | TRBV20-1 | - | CSARILWEGPYEQYF | TGCAGTGCTAGAATCTTGTGGGAGGGACCCTACGAGCAGTACTTC
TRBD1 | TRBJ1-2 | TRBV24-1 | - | CATSLRDSGGYTF | TGTGCCACCAGCCTCCGGGACAGTGGTGGCTACACCTTC
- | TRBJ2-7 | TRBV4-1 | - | CASSPERGRPYEQYF | TGCGCCAGCAGCCCTGAACGGGGGAGGCCCTACGAGCAGTACTTC
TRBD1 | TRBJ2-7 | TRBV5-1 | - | CASSQQGTGAYEQYF | TGCGCCAGCAGCCAGCAAGGGACAGGGGCCTACGAGCAGTACTTC
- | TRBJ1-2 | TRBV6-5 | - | CASSYSRQAYGYTF | TGTGCCAGCAGTTACTCGAGGCAGGCCTATGGCTACACCTTC
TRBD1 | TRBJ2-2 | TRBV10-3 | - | CAISSPGQGVTGELFF | TGTGCCATCAGCAGTCCGGGACAGGGGGTCACCGGGGAGCTGTTTTTT
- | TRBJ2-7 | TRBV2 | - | CATKQGTSLPEQYF | TGTGCCACCAAGCAGGGTACTAGCTTGCCCGAGCAGTACTTC
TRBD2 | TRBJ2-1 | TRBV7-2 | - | CASSFGTSDEQFF | TGTGCCAGCAGCTTTGGGACTAGCGATGAGCAGTTCTTC
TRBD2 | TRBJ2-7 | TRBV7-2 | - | CASSPRWAGVSDEQYF | TGTGCCAGCAGCCCCCGGTGGGCGGGAGTATCAGACGAGCAGTACTTC
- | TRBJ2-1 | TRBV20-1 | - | CSSGRGFNNEQFF | TGCAGCTCAGGCCGGGGTTTTAACAATGAGCAGTTCTTC
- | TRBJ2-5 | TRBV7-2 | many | CASSLGAGGETQYF | TGTGCCAGCAGCTTAGGGGCGGGTGGGGAGACCCAGTACTTC
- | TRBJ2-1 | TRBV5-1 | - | CASSLAAGSGGAYNEQFF | TGCGCCAGCAGCTTGGCCGCCGGATCAGGAGGTGCCTACAATGAGCAGTTCTTC
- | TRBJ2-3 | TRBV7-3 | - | CASSLASGSLGISQTQYF | TGTGCCAGCAGCTTAGCCTCCGGGAGCCTAGGTATCTCCCAAACGCAGTATTTT
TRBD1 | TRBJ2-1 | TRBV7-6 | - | CASSEPGQGHNEQFF | TGTGCCAGCAGCGAACCGGGACAGGGACACAATGAGCAGTTCTTC
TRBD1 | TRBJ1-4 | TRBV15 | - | CATSRDRTGEGTNEKLFF | TGTGCCACCAGCAGAGATCGAACAGGGGAGGGGACTAATGAAAAACTGTTTTTT
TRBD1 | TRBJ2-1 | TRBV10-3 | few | CAISEPGGTGINEQFF | TGTGCCATCAGTGAACCCGGGGGGACAGGGATAAATGAGCAGTTCTTC
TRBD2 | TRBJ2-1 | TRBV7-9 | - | CASSPRGAGGPIEQFF | TGTGCCAGCAGCCCGAGGGGTGCGGGAGGGCCGATTGAGCAGTTCTTC
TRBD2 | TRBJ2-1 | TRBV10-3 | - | CATAGLAGGADEQFF | TGTGCCACGGCGGGACTAGCGGGAGGTGCGGATGAGCAGTTCTTC
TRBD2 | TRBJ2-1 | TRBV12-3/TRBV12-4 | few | CASSYLAGVYYNEQFF | TGTGCCAGCAGTTACCTAGCGGGAGTTTACTACAATGAGCAGTTCTTC
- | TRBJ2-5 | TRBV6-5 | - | CASSRTALGETQYF | TGTGCCAGCAGTCGGACAGCGCTGGGGGAGACCCAGTACTTC
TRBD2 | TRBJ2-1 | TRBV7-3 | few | CASSLGGIGYNEQFF | TGTGCCAGCAGCTTGGGGGGGATAGGCTACAATGAGCAGTTCTTC
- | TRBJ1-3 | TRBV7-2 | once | CASSPSGEGTGNTIYF | TGTGCCAGCAGCCCCAGCGGGGAGGGCACTGGAAACACCATATATTTT
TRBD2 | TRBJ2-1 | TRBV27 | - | CASKETSGNEQFF | TGTGCCAGCAAGGAGACTAGCGGGAATGAGCAGTTCTTC
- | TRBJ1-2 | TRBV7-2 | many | CASSLSGVYGYTF | TGTGCCAGCAGCTTATCAGGGGTCTATGGCTACACCTTC
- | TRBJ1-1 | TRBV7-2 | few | CASSLGSGGTEAFF | TGTGCCAGCAGCCTTGGGTCGGGGGGCACTGAAGCTTTCTTT
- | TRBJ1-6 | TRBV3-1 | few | CASSQWGSESPLHF | TGTGCCAGCAGCCAGTGGGGGTCAGAATCACCCCTCCACTTT
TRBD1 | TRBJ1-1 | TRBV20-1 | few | CSARAQGFEAFF | TGCAGTGCTAGAGCACAGGGGTTTGAAGCTTTCTTT
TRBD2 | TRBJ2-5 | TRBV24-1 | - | CATSLAGAGKTQYF | TGTGCCACCAGTCTAGCGGGAGCGGGGAAGACCCAGTACTTC
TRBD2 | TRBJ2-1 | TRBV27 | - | CASRSLAALPEQFF | TGTGCCAGCAGATCCCTAGCGGCCCTTCCTGAGCAGTTCTTC
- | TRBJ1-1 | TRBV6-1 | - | CASIWRDEAFF | TGTGCCAGCATCTGGAGGGATGAAGCTTTCTTT
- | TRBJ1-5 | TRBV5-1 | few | CASSKRPRTVSDRQPQHF | TGCGCCAGCAGCAAGCGGCCTCGGACAGTGTCGGATCGGCAGCCCCAGCATTTT
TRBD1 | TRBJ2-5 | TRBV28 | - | CASTARGQGRETQYF | TGTGCCAGCACCGCCAGGGGACAGGGACGCGAGACCCAGTACTTC
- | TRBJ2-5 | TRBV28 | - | CASRLPFETQYF | TGTGCCAGCAGGCTTCCCTTTGAGACCCAGTACTTC
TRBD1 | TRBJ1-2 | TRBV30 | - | CAWLQGGYTF | TGTGCCTGGTTACAGGGGGGCTACACCTTC
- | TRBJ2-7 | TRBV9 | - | CASSVGGPTYEQYF | TGTGCCAGCAGCGTTGGGGGACCTACCTACGAGCAGTACTTC
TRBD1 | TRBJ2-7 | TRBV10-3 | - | CAINQQGASYEQYF | TGTGCCATCAACCAACAGGGGGCTTCCTACGAGCAGTACTTC
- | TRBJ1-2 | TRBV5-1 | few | CASSHRATIGGYGYTF | TGCGCCAGCAGCCACCGCGCTACCATCGGGGGCTATGGCTACACCTTC
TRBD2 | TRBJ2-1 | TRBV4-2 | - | CASRGTSSFEYNEQFF | TGTGCCAGCAGGGGGACTAGCAGTTTCGAATACAATGAGCAGTTCTTC
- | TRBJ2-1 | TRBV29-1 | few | CSAARGSSYNEQFF | TGCAGCGCTGCCCGGGGGAGCTCCTACAATGAGCAGTTCTTC
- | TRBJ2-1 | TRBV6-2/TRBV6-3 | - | CASSYAGRIYSEQFF | TGTGCCAGCAGTTACGCGGGACGGATCTACAGTGAGCAGTTCTTC
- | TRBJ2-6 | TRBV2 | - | CASRWASGANVLTF | TGTGCTAGCAGGTGGGCCTCTGGGGCCAACGTCCTGACTTTC
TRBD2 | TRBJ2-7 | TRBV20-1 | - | CSARDLAVVYEQYF | TGCAGTGCTAGAGACCTAGCGGTCGTATACGAGCAGTACTTC
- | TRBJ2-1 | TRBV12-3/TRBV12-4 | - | CASSTSTSGMGYEQFF | -
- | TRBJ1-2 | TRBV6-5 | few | CASSSGPPGGYTF | TGTGCCAGCAGTTCCGGGCCCCCAGGAGGCTACACCTTC
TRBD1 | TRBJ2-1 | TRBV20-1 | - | CSARMTGGTNEQFF | TGCAGTGCTAGAATGACAGGGGGCACGAATGAGCAGTTCTTC
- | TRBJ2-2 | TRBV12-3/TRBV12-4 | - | CASSMTSIRGELFF | TGTGCCAGCAGTATGACTAGTATCCGGGGGGAGCTGTTTTTT
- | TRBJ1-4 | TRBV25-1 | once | CASSDLGWTSNEKLFF | TGTGCCAGCAGTGACTTAGGTTGGACATCGAATGAAAAACTGTTTTTT
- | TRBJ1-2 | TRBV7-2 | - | CASSLRPSRADYGYTF | TGTGCCAGCAGCTTAAGGCCTTCTCGTGCGGACTATGGCTACACCTTC